This note documents a single T cell receptor (beta chain) sequence. The sample originates from a study of T cell responses to AZD1222 COVID-19 vaccine. The germline gives CDR1 SGHNT, CDR2 YYREEE (reference sequence). V lost 0 bases, J lost 6 bases, and 12 bases lay in between. The CDR3 has 14 amino acids. The protocol was immunoSEQ multiplex PCR, while the TCRdb copy is restricted to in-frame clones and leaves out a portion. The sample holds approximately 100,000 clones; roughly nine tenths are singletons and the top ten take 15% to 20%. The specimen comprised peripheral blood, sampled on day 0 of AZD1222 vaccination. The rearrangement joins TRBV5-4 to TRBJ1-1, with D perhaps TRBD1 (5 bases). The receptor comes from an adult in good health. This CDR3 is CASSLGAGFAEAFF. The CDR3 DNA reads TGTGCCAGCAGCTTGGGGGCAGGGTTCGCTGAAGCTTTCTTT.